The 18 T cell receptor beta chains in this list originate from one sample, sequenced in a study of T cells after yellow fever vaccination (dated 2019 in TCRdb). The label giving this sample's treatment or condition can be read as: live attenuated yellow fever vaccine strain. Library preparation used 5' RACE. TCRdb names Illumina NovaSeq 6000 as the instrument used. TCRdb trimmed the raw reads at Q25, called clones with MiXCR and kept productive beta chains. Identical CDR3 protein sequences are pooled into one entry, listed with their most common genes and DNA. This sample has hundreds of thousands of distinct CDR3 sequences in its table, and around 13% of those were observed once. The ten biggest clones cover 2.5% to 4% of the sample. Material: CD4+ T cells sorted from PBMCs, obtained 15 days after the yellow fever booster vaccination. The source is a man between 18 and 35 years old who received the YFV17D yellow fever vaccine.

The V call is TRBV7-2, the J call TRBJ2-3, with D hard to call. CDR3 length: 15 residues. Trimming shortened V by 5 bases and J by 2 bases, and 14 bases separated the two germline ends. Germline V gene lookup returns CDR1 SGHTA and CDR2 FQGNSA. The CDR3 nucleotides read TGTGCCAGCAGCCAGGCCTATTTGTCCACAGATACGCAGTATTTT. Translated: CASSQAYLSTDTQYF. Full variable domain (rest looked up from reference TRBV7-2 and TRBJ2-3): GAGVSQSPSNKVTEKGKDVELRCDPISGHTALYWYRQSLGQGLEFLIYFQGNSAPDKSGLPSDRFSAERTGGSVSTLTIQRTQQEDSAVYLCASSQAYLSTDTQYFGPGTRLTVL.

This clonotype was observed many times. The chain couples TRBV19 to TRBJ1-1; D unclear. Trimming left V 4 bases short and J 0 bases short, with 12 bases between. Per germline, CDR1 LNHDA and CDR2 SQIVND (reference sequence). This CDR3 spans 15 amino acids. The CDR3 spells CASSTGRTVNTEAFF. The CDR3 coding sequence is TGTGCCAGTAGTACCGGACGGACGGTGAACACTGAAGCTTTCTTT.

This chain links TRBV11-2 with TRBJ2-1, with 8 bases aligning to TRBD2. Germline V CDR1 and CDR2: SGHAT, FQNNGV. The CDR3 is 15 residues long. V was clipped by 2 bases and J by 9 bases; unmatched bases: 9. DNA of the CDR3: TGTGCCAGCAGCTTATTTAGCGGGGATAGACTTGAGCAGTTCTTC. Amino acid sequence: CASSLFSGDRLEQFF.

There are many counts of this clonotype. The chain is built from TRBV4-1 and TRBJ1-4; D possibly corresponds to TRBD1 (5 bases). Between the trimmed V and J ends, which lost 2 bases and 3 bases, there was a span of 7 bases. Germline CDR1 reads MGHRA; CDR2 reads YSYEKL. This CDR3 is built from 14 residues. The CDR3 DNA sequence: TGCGCCAGCAGCCAATCAGGGTCTAATGAAAAACTGTTTTTT. Protein product: CASSQSGSNEKLFF.

This rearrangement joins TRBV18 to TRBJ1-1; D gene unclear. CDR1 and CDR2 (germline): KGHSH, LQKENI. This CDR3 region has 14 residues. V shed 3 bases and J shed 6 bases, with 14 bases lying between them. This CDR3 is CASSPLEGSAEAFF. CDR3 bases: TGTGCCAGCTCACCTCTGGAGGGTTCGGCTGAAGCTTTCTTT.

This clonotype was seen a few times. This chain connects TRBV6-5 to TRBJ1-2; D possibly corresponds to TRBD1 (6 bases). This CDR3 contains 11 residues. Germline V gene sequence: CDR1 MNHEY, CDR2 SVGAGI. The V end lost 6 bases, the J end lost 7 bases, and 9 bases lay between the germline ends. CDR3 protein: CASRRDTGYTF. The CDR3 DNA sequence: TGTGCCAGCAGAAGGGACACTGGCTACACCTTC.

The V gene is TRBV28, the J gene TRBJ1-4, with 7 bases lining up with TRBD1. V lost 5 bases to trimming and J lost 5 bases; unmatched junction nucleotides: 5. Germline V gives CDR1 MDHEN, CDR2 SYDVKM. CDR3 length: 14 residues. The CDR3 DNA is TGTGCCAGCAGTCAATGGGACAGAAATGAAAAACTGTTTTTT. Its protein product is CASSQWDRNEKLFF.

This clonotype turned up a few times. The gene calls are TRBV5-4 and TRBJ1-1; no firm D call. Germline V gene sequence: CDR1 SGHNT, CDR2 YYREEE (reference sequence). CDR3 length: 16 residues. The V gene lost 0 bases and the J gene lost 1 base, with 13 bases spanning the gap. The CDR3 is CASSLENSKANTEAFF. The CDR3 bases are TGTGCCAGCAGCTTGGAGAACAGTAAAGCGAACACTGAAGCTTTCTTT.

This clonotype was seen a few times. The chain couples TRBV19 to TRBJ1-5; D remains ambiguous. The germline CDR1 and CDR2 sequences are LNHDA and SQIVND (reference sequence). V gave up 2 bases and J gave up 5 bases, with 13 bases separating them. The CDR3 sequence is 15 residues long. The CDR3 region has the DNA TGTGCCAGTAGTATACTCCGAGGGCAATATCAGCCCCAGCATTTT. Protein sequence: CASSILRGQYQPQHF.

In its sample, this clonotype was seen a few times. The chain uses TRBV10-3 and TRBJ2-5, with a tentative D call TRBD1 (5 bases). This CDR3 contains 12 residues. Trimming left V 1 base short and J 5 bases short, with 5 bases between. The germline CDR1 and CDR2 sequences are ENHRY and SYGVKD. CDR3 amino acids: CAISEYRETQYF. CDR3 coding DNA: TGTGCCATCAGTGAGTACAGGGAGACCCAGTACTTC.

This clonotype was detected only a few times. The chain is built from TRBV20-1 and TRBJ1-1; the match to TRBD1 covers 12 bases. Germline V gene data show CDR1 as DFQATT and CDR2 as SNEGSKA (reference sequence). The junction had 6 bases not matched to a gene; V was cut back by 2 bases and J by 8 bases. This CDR3 has 14 residues. CDR3 region: CSARSGTGGAEAFF. CDR3 in DNA: TGCAGTGCTAGATCCGGGACAGGGGGCGCCGAAGCTTTCTTT.

This clonotype occurred a few times. This chain joins TRBV28 and TRBJ2-5; tentatively, D is TRBD1 (7 bases). The ends were cut back, 6 bases at V and 5 bases at J, with 16 bases in the middle. Germline V gene sequence: CDR1 MDHEN, CDR2 SYDVKM. The CDR3 contains 14 residues. The CDR3 protein is CASRKQGSGETQYF. Written as DNA, the CDR3 is TGTGCCAGCAGGAAACAGGGGAGCGGGGAGACCCAGTACTTC.

The chain uses TRBV9 and TRBJ1-5; D gene unclear. This CDR3 is 12 amino acids long. Germline values: CDR1 SGDLS, CDR2 YYNGEE. Between the trimmed V and J ends, which lost 3 bases and 4 bases, there was a span of 5 bases. This CDR3 is CASSGPNQPQHF. The CDR3, as DNA: TGTGCCAGCAGCGGTCCTAATCAGCCCCAGCATTTT.

This clonotype appeared a few times. CDR3 amino acids: CASSQAAGGPIGIGELFF. In DNA form, the CDR3 reads TGTGCCAGCAGCCAGGCAGCGGGGGGGCCAATTGGCATCGGGGAGCTGTTTTTT. This sequence joins TRBV3-1 and TRBJ2-2, with 10 bases that match TRBD2. V was pared by 3 bases and J by 7 bases, with 14 bases of the junction left unmatched. CDR1 and CDR2 (germline): LGHDT, YNNKEL (reference sequence). This CDR3 is built from 18 residues.

The V call is TRBV5-1, the J call TRBJ2-2; possibly TRBD1 for D (7 bases). Germline CDR1 and CDR2: SGHRS and YFSETQ. The CDR3 sequence is 13 residues long. Trimming took 3 bases from V and 6 from J, leaving 9 bases between them. The CDR3 reads CASSSRGAGELFF. DNA for the CDR3: TGCGCCAGCAGCTCCAGGGGGGCCGGGGAGCTGTTTTTT.

The genes are TRBV24-1 and TRBJ2-1; 11 nucleotides agree with TRBD1. The junction had 4 bases not matched to a gene; V was cut back by 7 bases and J by 9 bases. The germline V gene encodes CDR1 KGHDR and CDR2 SFDVKD. This CDR3 contains 13 residues. In DNA form, the CDR3 reads TGTGCCACCAGGGACAGGGGGCAGAGTGAGCAGTTCTTC. This encodes CATRDRGQSEQFF.

This clonotype was counted a few times. The rearrangement links TRBV7-9 to TRBJ1-1; D is uncertain. With 1 base removed from V and 8 bases from J, the gap between germline ends came to 8 bases. The CDR3 has 12 residues. From germline, CDR1 is SEHNR and CDR2 FQNEAQ (reference sequence). DNA of the CDR3: TGTGCCAGCAGCTTAGACGCGGGAGAAGCTTTCTTT. This translates into CASSLDAGEAFF.

The V gene is TRBV12-3 or TRBV12-4, the J gene TRBJ1-6; D remains ambiguous. The CDR3 contains 15 residues. With 8 bases removed from V and 7 bases from J, the gap between germline ends came to 18 bases. CDR3 loop: CASGLQSTLNSPLHF. The DNA for the CDR3 is TGTGCCAGCGGATTACAGAGTACCTTAAATTCACCCCTCCACTTT.